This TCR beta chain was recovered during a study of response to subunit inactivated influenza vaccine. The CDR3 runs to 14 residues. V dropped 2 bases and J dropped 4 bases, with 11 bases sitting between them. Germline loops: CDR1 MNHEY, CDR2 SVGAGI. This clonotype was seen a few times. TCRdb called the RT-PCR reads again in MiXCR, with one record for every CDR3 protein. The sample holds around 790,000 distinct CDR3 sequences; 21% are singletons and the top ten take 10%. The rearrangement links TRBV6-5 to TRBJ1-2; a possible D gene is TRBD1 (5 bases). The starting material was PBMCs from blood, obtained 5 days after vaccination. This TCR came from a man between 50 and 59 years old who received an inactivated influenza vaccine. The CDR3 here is CASSYGTGVYGYTF. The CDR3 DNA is TGTGCCAGCAGTTACGGGACGGGGGTCTATGGCTACACCTTC.